A single sample gave rise to the 32 T cell receptor beta chains below, sequenced in a study of T cell changes during pregnancy in multiple sclerosis. Clones were sequenced by immunoSEQ multiplex PCR, and TCRdb holds only the in-frame ones, with some missing. The sample consists of some 85,000 clones, around 94% of them appearing once. Sequenced material: peripheral blood, taken in the third trimester of pregnancy. The source of these receptors is a female donor with multiple sclerosis, enrolled in a pregnancy study.

The chain joins TRBV6-1 to TRBJ1-4, with D possibly TRBD1 on 5 matching bases. This CDR3 region has 12 residues. V lost 6 bases, J lost 7 bases, and 9 bases lay in between. The germline V gene has CDR1 MNHNS and CDR2 SASEGT. DNA for the CDR3: TGTGCCAGCAGGGGAACAGGTGAAAAACTGTTTTTT. Protein product: CASRGTGEKLFF.

This sequence joins TRBV5-8 and TRBJ1-1; 10 nucleotides align to TRBD1. The germline V gene encodes CDR1 SGHTS and CDR2 YDEGEE. The CDR3 consists of 16 residues. With 6 bases clipped from V and 4 bases from J, the junction kept 12 bases outside the gene matches. CDR3 protein: CASMTRQGAGGTEAFF. CDR3 in DNA: TGTGCCAGCATGACCCGACAGGGGGCTGGGGGCACTGAAGCTTTCTTT.

The chain has TRBV5-4 and TRBJ2-3; 9 positions match TRBD1. Germline CDR1 SGHNT, CDR2 YYREEE (reference sequence). The J segment lost 5 bases and the V segment lost 3 bases, leaving 7 bases of the junction unmatched. There are 15 residues in the CDR3. The CDR3 region is CASSSQGARGDTQYF. CDR3 sequence (DNA): TGTGCCAGCAGCTCACAGGGGGCGCGGGGAGATACGCAGTATTTT. Drawing the rest from reference TRBV5-4 and TRBJ2-3, the complete variable domain is ETGVTQSPTHLIKTRGQQVTLRCSSQSGHNTVSWYQQALGQGPQFIFQYYREEENGRGNFPPRFSGLQFPNYSSELNVNALELDDSALYLCASSSQGARGDTQYFGPGTRLTVL.

The rearrangement links TRBV7-2 to TRBJ1-5; possible D gene TRBD1, 5 bases. The CDR3 sequence is 13 residues long. Per germline, CDR1 SGHTA and CDR2 FQGNSA. V was pared by 8 bases and J by 4 bases, with 12 bases between. DNA for the CDR3: TGTGCCAGCGGTTTGGGGGGAAATCAGCCCCAGCATTTT. Encoded protein: CASGLGGNQPQHF. Full variable domain (remainder filled in from reference TRBV7-2 and TRBJ1-5): GAGVSQSPSNKVTEKGKDVELRCDPISGHTALYWYRQSLGQGLEFLIYFQGNSAPDKSGLPSDRFSAERTGGSVSTLTIQRTQQEDSAVYLCASGLGGNQPQHFGDGTRLSIL.

The chain employs TRBV19 and TRBJ2-5; TRBD2 aligns across 10 bases. The CDR3 runs 15 residues. V lost 4 bases to trimming and J lost 4 bases; unmatched junction nucleotides: 6. Per the germline V gene, CDR1 is LNHDA and CDR2 is SQIVND (reference sequence). CDR3 nucleotides: TGTGCCAGTAGTACGGCGATAGCGGGAGGAGAGACCCAGTACTTC. This encodes CASSTAIAGGETQYF.

The chain employs TRBV14 and TRBJ1-1, with TRBD1 identical over 8 bases. The CDR3 has 15 residues. With V trimmed by 4 bases and J by 0 bases, 4 bases remained unmatched. The germline CDR1 and CDR2 sequences are SGHDN and FVKESK. The CDR3 coding sequence is TGTGCCAGCAGCCGAAGGACAGGGTTGAACACTGAAGCTTTCTTT. Translating it yields CASSRRTGLNTEAFF. The full variable domain, in which reference TRBV14 and TRBJ1-1 provide the parts outside the CDR3, is EAGVTQFPSHSVIEKGQTVTLRCDPISGHDNLYWYRRVMGKEIKFLLHFVKESKQDESGMPNNRFLAERTGGTYSTLKVQPAELEDSGVYFCASSRRTGLNTEAFFGQGTRLTVV.

The chain joins TRBV27 to TRBJ2-7; 10 bases match TRBD1. Germline CDR1 is MNHEY and CDR2 is SMNVEV (reference sequence). V shed 6 bases, J shed 5 bases, and the junction held 10 bases outside the gene matches. The CDR3 is 15 residues long. CDR3 coding DNA: TGTGCCAGCAGACCACCCGGGACAGGGGTCGACGAGCAGTACTTC. Its translation is CASRPPGTGVDEQYF.

The chain recombines TRBV7-2 with TRBJ2-2; D is ambiguous. Germline values: CDR1 SGHTA, CDR2 FQGNSA. Trimming removed 5 bases from V and 7 bases from J, with 11 bases in between. The CDR3 sequence is 13 residues long. The CDR3 DNA reads TGTGCCAGCAGCCTGAGCCCGGGCGGGGAGCTGTTTTTT. Amino acid sequence: CASSLSPGGELFF.

The chain joins TRBV28 to TRBJ2-1, with D perhaps matching TRBD1 (5 bases). Germline V gene data show CDR1 as MDHEN and CDR2 as SYDVKM. Trimming cost V 6 bases and J 6 bases, with 15 bases left between them. The CDR3 totals 14 residues. The CDR3 spells CASSPPGQLNEQFF. CDR3 sequence (DNA): TGTGCCAGCAGCCCTCCCGGACAACTCAATGAGCAGTTCTTC.

V usage is TRBV7-8 and J usage is TRBJ2-7; 10 bases match TRBD2. This CDR3 is 15 amino acids long. Unmatched junction bases numbered 8, after V lost 5 bases and J lost 4 bases. The germline V gene has CDR1 SGHVS and CDR2 FQNEAQ. The CDR3 DNA reads as TGTGCCAGCAGCGCCCTCCTAGCGGGAGATTACGAGCAGTACTTC. Amino acid sequence: CASSALLAGDYEQYF.

This chain links TRBV7-6 with TRBJ1-2; D unresolved. The V gene lost 6 bases and the J gene lost 8 bases, with 16 bases spanning the gap. Germline assignment: CDR1 SGHVS and CDR2 FNYEAQ. The CDR3 is made up of 13 amino acids. The chain's CDR3 is CASSLSLEGGYTF. The CDR3 region has the DNA TGTGCCAGCAGTTTAAGCTTGGAGGGCGGCTACACCTTC.

The chain is built from TRBV18 and TRBJ1-5, with a tentative D call TRBD1 (6 bases). V lost 3 bases, J lost 4 bases, and 16 bases lay in between. Germline values: CDR1 KGHSH, CDR2 LQKENI. This CDR3 comprises 16 residues. The CDR3 reads CASSPRLRGGNQPQHF. Written as DNA, the CDR3 is TGTGCCAGCTCACCCCGCCTCAGGGGCGGTAATCAGCCCCAGCATTTT.

The chain joins TRBV5-5 to TRBJ1-2; TRBD1 matches 7 bases. J gave up 4 bases and V 0 bases, and 3 bases lay outside the gene matches. CDR3 length: 14 amino acids. CDR1 and CDR2 from the germline V gene are SGHKS and YYEKEE (reference sequence). The CDR3 sequence is CASSLADRAYGYTF. Here the CDR3 DNA reads TGTGCCAGCAGCTTGGCCGACAGGGCCTATGGCTACACCTTC. Variable domain in full (rest from reference TRBV5-5 and TRBJ1-2): DAGVTQSPTHLIKTRGQQVTLRCSPISGHKSVSWYQQVLGQGPQFIFQYYEKEERGRGNFPDRFSARQFPNYSSELNVNALLLGDSALYLCASSLADRAYGYTFGSGTRLTVV.

V is TRBV27 and J is TRBJ2-1; 12 bases align to TRBD2. Trimming removed 6 bases from V and 3 bases from J; junction bases left unmatched: 3. The CDR3 consists of 15 residues. From germline, CDR1 is MNHEY and CDR2 SMNVEV (reference sequence). CDR3 in amino acids: CASRLAGGDYNEQFF. The CDR3, as DNA: TGTGCCAGCAGACTAGCGGGGGGAGACTACAATGAGCAGTTCTTC.

The V call is TRBV27, the J call TRBJ1-2, with a possible D match to TRBD1 (6 bases). CDR3 length: 14 amino acids. V was shortened by 5 bases and J by 4 bases, with 14 bases between the two germline ends. CDR1 is MNHEY, CDR2 SMNVEV, per germline (reference sequence). The CDR3 loop reads CASSGRGAIYGYTF. Here the CDR3 DNA reads TGTGCCAGCAGTGGCAGGGGCGCCATCTATGGCTACACCTTC.

V is TRBV6-5 and J is TRBJ2-2; 11 bases align to TRBD2. The J segment lost 4 bases and the V segment lost 4 bases, leaving 2 bases of the junction unmatched. The CDR3 spans 15 residues. Per germline, CDR1 MNHEY and CDR2 SVGAGI. As DNA, the CDR3 is TGTGCCAGCAGTTTACTAGCGGGGGCCACCGGGGAGCTGTTTTTT. Translated: CASSLLAGATGELFF.

The CDR3 DNA is TGTGCCAGTAGCCCCAGGACTAGCGGGAGCCATGAGCAGTTCTTC. This translates into CASSPRTSGSHEQFF. V usage is TRBV19 and J usage is TRBJ2-1; TRBD2 agrees at 13 bases. From germline, CDR1 is LNHDA and CDR2 SQIVND (reference sequence). J was trimmed by 8 bases and V by 6 bases; bases with no gene match: 7. CDR3 length: 15 amino acids. The whole variable domain, filled in from reference TRBV19 and TRBJ2-1, reads DGGITQSPKYLFRKEGQNVTLSCEQNLNHDAMYWYRQDPGQGLRLIYYSQIVNDFQKGDIAEGYSVSREKKESFPLTVTSAQKNPTAFYLCASSPRTSGSHEQFFGPGTRLTVL.

The rearrangement links TRBV9 to TRBJ2-7; D is perhaps TRBD1 (6 bases). With 2 bases removed from V and 3 bases from J, the gap between germline ends came to 9 bases. The CDR3 loop spans 13 amino acids. Germline lookup yields CDR1 SGDLS and CDR2 YYNGEE. The CDR3 nucleotides are TGTGCCAGCAGCGTGTGGACAGTCTACGAGCAGTACTTC. This codes for CASSVWTVYEQYF.

The genes are TRBV6-1 and TRBJ1-2; weak D call: TRBD1 (6 bases). V lost 1 base and J 5 bases, leaving 23 bases between the germline ends. CDR3 length: 18 residues. The V gene's germline CDR1 is MNHNS and CDR2 SASEGT. CDR3 bases: TGTGCCAGCAGTGAAGAACGGTTTACAGGGCGCCGCTTATATGGCTACACCTTC. Protein product: CASSEERFTGRRLYGYTF.

The rearrangement joins TRBV25-1 to TRBJ2-7; 14 bases fit TRBD2. CDR3 length equals 17 residues. V lost 3 bases to trimming and J lost 5 bases; unmatched junction nucleotides: 9. Germline V CDR1 and CDR2: MGHDK, SYGVNS. DNA for the CDR3: TGTGCCAGCAGTGAGAGAGGGACTAGCGGGAGTAACGACGAGCAGTACTTC. It translates to CASSERGTSGSNDEQYF.

The chain has TRBV30 and TRBJ2-7, with D tentatively TRBD1 (6 bases). Germline V lookup: CDR1 GTSNPN, CDR2 SVGIG (reference sequence). The CDR3 runs 12 residues. Trimming pared 3 bases from V and 1 base from J, leaving 7 bases between. Here the CDR3 DNA reads TGTGCCTGGAGCCAGGGGTCCTACGAGCAGTACTTC. It is translated as CAWSQGSYEQYF.

The chain has TRBV18 and TRBJ2-1, with TRBD1 matching over 9 bases. The CDR3 is 14 residues long. Germline V gene sequence: CDR1 KGHSH, CDR2 LQKENI. V was pared by 6 bases and J by 9 bases, with 9 bases of the junction left unmatched. CDR3 region: CASSADRGRSEQFF. CDR3 in DNA: TGTGCCAGCTCGGCGGACAGGGGAAGAAGTGAGCAGTTCTTC.

The J gene is TRBJ1-5, the V gene TRBV28; D is ambiguous. CDR1 MDHEN and CDR2 SYDVKM come from the germline V gene. The CDR3 contains 15 residues. Trimming took off 2 bases at V and 4 bases at J, with 12 bases between the two ends. CDR3: CASSLIFSGNQPQHF. The CDR3 coding sequence is TGTGCCAGCAGTTTAATCTTTTCGGGGAATCAGCCCCAGCATTTT.

Here the CDR3 reads CASSIVTGYEQYF. In DNA, the CDR3 is TGTGCCAGTAGTATCGTGACGGGCTACGAGCAGTACTTC. The chain has TRBV19 and TRBJ2-7, with D uncertain. This CDR3 has 13 residues. V lost 3 bases to trimming and J lost 3 bases, with 9 bases between them. Germline V CDR1 and CDR2: LNHDA, SQIVND (reference sequence). Based on the CDR3 plus reference TRBV19 and TRBJ2-7, the full variable domain is DGGITQSPKYLFRKEGQNVTLSCEQNLNHDAMYWYRQDPGQGLRLIYYSQIVNDFQKGDIAEGYSVSREKKESFPLTVTSAQKNPTAFYLCASSIVTGYEQYFGPGTRLTVT.

V is TRBV5-4 and J is TRBJ1-2, with a possible D match to TRBD1 (5 bases). Germline V gives CDR1 SGHNT, CDR2 YYREEE (reference sequence). The CDR3 contains 15 residues. V shed 5 bases and J shed 8 bases, with 22 bases lying between them. The CDR3 sequence is CASREFGTTRKGYTF. The CDR3, as DNA: TGTGCCAGCAGGGAGTTTGGGACTACCCGGAAGGGCTACACCTTC.

This clone was detected once. This sequence joins TRBV5-1 and TRBJ2-5; no definite D call. V gave up 4 bases and J gave up 2 bases, with 12 bases separating them. CDR1 is SGHRS, CDR2 YFSETQ, per germline. The CDR3 is made up of 14 amino acids. CDR3 sequence: CASSQQGGQETQYF. CDR3 DNA: TGCGCCAGCAGCCAGCAAGGCGGTCAAGAGACCCAGTACTTC.

The chain couples TRBV5-1 to TRBJ2-1, with 9 bases aligning to TRBD1. The germline V gene encodes CDR1 SGHRS and CDR2 YFSETQ. Unmatched junction bases numbered 5, after V lost 3 bases and J lost 4 bases. There are 15 residues in the CDR3. CDR3: CASSSDRGVYNEQFF. The CDR3 bases are TGCGCCAGCAGCTCCGACAGGGGGGTATACAATGAGCAGTTCTTC.

The genes are TRBV19 and TRBJ2-1, with 8 bases identical to TRBD2. CDR3 length: 16 amino acids. The trim removed 1 base at V and 2 bases at J, leaving 4 bases unmatched. Germline V gene lookup returns CDR1 LNHDA and CDR2 SQIVND (reference sequence). The CDR3 protein is CASSIAAGGPYNEQFF. DNA of the CDR3: TGTGCCAGTAGTATAGCGGCGGGAGGCCCCTACAATGAGCAGTTCTTC.

The chain employs TRBV7-9 and TRBJ1-4; 7 bases agree with TRBD1. The V segment lost 7 bases and the J segment 0 bases; nucleotides outside the gene matches: 17. Germline CDR1 reads SEHNR; CDR2 reads FQNEAQ (reference sequence). The CDR3 runs 19 residues. The CDR3 nucleotides read TGTGCCAGCACGACCTTTATGCGGGACAGTAAGCCAACTAATGAAAAACTGTTTTTT. This encodes CASTTFMRDSKPTNEKLFF.

The chain couples TRBV28 to TRBJ1-1; D perhaps matches TRBD1 (5 bases). Germline assignment: CDR1 MDHEN and CDR2 SYDVKM. The germline V and J ends were trimmed by 8 bases and 3 bases, with 10 bases remaining between them. The CDR3 runs 12 residues. CDR3 sequence reads: CASWQGDTEAFF. DNA of the CDR3: TGTGCCAGCTGGCAGGGTGACACTGAAGCTTTCTTT.

This clone was recorded only once. This chain joins TRBV5-1 and TRBJ2-5; TRBD2 matches at 10 bases. Germline V CDR1 and CDR2: SGHRS, YFSETQ. Trimming cost V 4 bases and J 2 bases; bases outside gene matches: 5. The CDR3 has 15 residues. DNA for the CDR3: TGCGCCAGCAGCAGCGGGACTAGCGTTCAAGAGACCCAGTACTTC. Translating gives CASSSGTSVQETQYF.

CDR3 sequence: CASSASGRGAGAYNEQFF. The CDR3 bases are TGTGCCAGCAGCGCTAGCGGGAGGGGGGCTGGGGCCTACAATGAGCAGTTCTTC. V and J are TRBV9 and TRBJ2-1; 12 bases are a match to TRBD2. The CDR3 has 18 amino acids. The germline V gene has CDR1 SGDLS and CDR2 YYNGEE. J was trimmed by 2 bases and V by 3 bases; bases with no gene match: 9.